The present TCR beta chain was sequenced within a study of vaccination and CD4 T cells after COVID-19. Study in general: Blood was drawn a median around 70 days post second dose, range 14 to 241. Whole-study results and caveats: Convalescent patients' clones that were vaccine-specific were spike mono-reactive in 304 of 307 cases.

About this clonotype itself: Its antigen remains unidentified.

The time point here: late sampling 161 to 241 days after vaccination in a few convalescent patients. Treatment indicated: approximately 10-day PBMC culture with coronavirus spike peptide pools or control peptides (ViraFEST assay). March to December 2020 was the span of positive PCR dates, which predated US Alpha, Beta and Delta variants. Researchers used the Oncomine TCR Beta short-read assay to sequence DNA from cultured CD4+ T cells. From the PCR reads, TCRdb called clonotypes with MiXCR, one entry per CDR3 protein. The sample contains about 22,000 distinct CDR3 sequences, about two fifths of which appear only once. The CDR3 has 13 residues. The ends were cut back, 8 bases at V and 4 bases at J, with 12 bases in the middle. The germline V gene encodes CDR1 SNHLY and CDR2 FYNNEI.

V is TRBV2 and J is TRBJ1-5; maybe TRBD1 (5 bases). Sequences were derived from CD4+ T cells from blood, cultured in vitro, sampled about 7 months after SARS-CoV-2 vaccination. The receptor's source is a human donor who had recovered from COVID-19. CDR3 sequence: CASAGTGNQPQHF. Written as DNA, the CDR3 is TGTGCCAGCGCCGGGACTGGAAATCAGCCCCAGCATTTT.